This T cell receptor (beta chain) was recovered during a study of blood T cell repertoires in COVID-19. In the original processing: Estimation of nucleated cell counts was performed using reference gene primer amplification. Sequenced by immunoSEQ multiplex PCR; TCRdb stores in-frame clones only, minus some. For V, J and clone size, that table is used; D and trimming come from the DNA. The sample lists some 220,000 clones; 80% to 90% were seen once. V lost 3 bases and J 8 bases, leaving 13 bases between the germline ends. The CDR3 runs to 13 residues. Germline V gives CDR1 PRHDT, CDR2 FYEKMQ (reference sequence).

Sequenced input: PBMCs or T cells enriched from blood (not recorded which). This TCR came from a woman in her forties with acute COVID-19. The chain is built from TRBV13 and TRBJ1-2, with D unresolved. CDR3 region: CASSFSNLLGYTF. The DNA for the CDR3 is TGTGCCAGCAGCTTTTCGAATCTACTGGGCTACACCTTC.